One and the same sample provided the 12 T cell receptor beta chains below, sequenced in a study of cytomegalovirus exposure and HLA in healthy donors. Vbeta (60) and Jbeta (13) primers were used in the PCR. The assay was immunoSEQ multiplex PCR, and TCRdb's table has in-frame clones only and misses some. Of about 120,000 clones listed, approximately 82% are singletons. Sequencing was carried out using PBMCs. The receptors derive from a female donor in good health and CMV-seronegative.

The J gene is TRBJ2-7, the V gene TRBV5-1; the match to TRBD2 covers 8 bases. V trimming: 2 bases; J trimming: 2 bases; junction bases outside the gene matches: 3. Per germline, CDR1 SGHRS and CDR2 YFSETQ. The CDR3 is made up of 14 amino acids. CDR3 sequence (DNA): TGCGCCAGCAGCTTTGGTAGCGGGACCTACGAGCAGTACTTC. Residues: CASSFGSGTYEQYF.

The gene calls are TRBV6-1 and TRBJ2-2; D not resolved. This CDR3 region has 14 residues. The V end was cut by 5 bases, the J end by 1 base, with 8 bases between. The germline V gene encodes CDR1 MNHNS and CDR2 SASEGT. The CDR3 nucleotides are TGTGCCAGCAGTTATAGAGAGAACACCGGGGAGCTGTTTTTT. This sequence encodes CASSYRENTGELFF.

This chain links TRBV5-6 with TRBJ2-3, with D uncertain. Germline V gene sequence: CDR1 SGHDT, CDR2 YYEEEE. The CDR3 runs 12 residues. Trimming left V 1 base short and J 14 bases short, with 14 bases between. DNA of the CDR3: TGTGCCAGCAGCTTGTCCCTGCAGTTATGGTATTTT. This translates into CASSLSLQLWYF. The variable domain in full, with the rest retrieved from reference TRBV5-6 and TRBJ2-3, is DAGVTQSPTHLIKTRGQQVTLRCSPKSGHDTVSWYQQALGQGPQFIFQYYEEEERQRGNFPDRFSGHQFPNYSSELNVNALLLGDSALYLCASSLSLQLWYFGPGTRLTVL.

This rearrangement joins TRBV7-8 to TRBJ2-7, with TRBD2 identical over 11 bases. Per the germline V gene, CDR1 is SGHVS and CDR2 is FQNEAQ. This CDR3 comprises 18 residues. V gave up 0 bases and J gave up 0 bases; unmatched junction bases: 7. This CDR3 reads CASSLARASGRHSYEQYF. The CDR3 bases are TGTGCCAGCAGCTTAGCGAGGGCTAGCGGGAGGCACTCCTACGAGCAGTACTTC.

This chain connects TRBV29-1 to TRBJ2-7; 11 bases line up with TRBD1. The CDR3 loop spans 13 amino acids. After removal of 4 bases from V and 2 bases from J, the junction contained 1 base not matched to a gene. Germline loops: CDR1 SQVTM, CDR2 ANQGSEA. The CDR3, as DNA: TGCAGCGTTGGGGGACAGGGGGCCTACGAGCAGTACTTC. It is translated as CSVGGQGAYEQYF.

The V and J genes are TRBV4-3 and TRBJ2-1, with 11 positions matching TRBD2. CDR1 is LGHNA, CDR2 YSLEER, per germline. This CDR3 spans 20 amino acids. V shed 0 bases, J shed 4 bases, and the junction held 14 bases outside the gene matches. The CDR3 here is CASSQDISIRLAGGYNEQFF. For the CDR3, the DNA is TGCGCCAGCAGCCAAGATATTAGTATTAGGCTAGCGGGAGGTTACAATGAGCAGTTCTTC.

CDR3 bases: TGTGCCAGCAGCACTCATCTGAACACTGAAGCTTTCTTT. Translated: CASSTHLNTEAFF. The chain has TRBV9 and TRBJ1-1, with D unclear. Germline-derived CDR1 and CDR2 are SGDLS and YYNGEE. V was cut by 4 bases and J by 0 bases, with 7 bases left in between. CDR3 length: 13 amino acids.

This chain joins TRBV6-5 and TRBJ1-1, with unresolved D. CDR1 MNHEY and CDR2 SVGAGI come from the germline V gene. The CDR3 extends over 13 amino acids. Trimming pared 8 bases from V and 1 base from J, leaving 11 bases between. The DNA for the CDR3 is TGTGCCAGCTTGGGCTCTTGGAACACTGAAGCTTTCTTT. Translation: CASLGSWNTEAFF.

The gene calls are TRBV28 and TRBJ2-7, with TRBD2 as a possible D gene (7 bases). V was cut by 6 bases and J by 0 bases, with 15 bases left in between. Germline CDR1 and CDR2: MDHEN and SYDVKM. The CDR3 consists of 15 residues. The CDR3 here is CASRVQGGDSYEQYF. The DNA of the CDR3 is TGTGCCAGCAGGGTACAGGGAGGGGACTCCTACGAGCAGTACTTC.

V is TRBV27 and J is TRBJ2-7, with 11 bases fitting TRBD2. Germline trimming cut 7 bases from V and 0 bases from J; bases unmatched to any gene: 8. The germline V gene encodes CDR1 MNHEY and CDR2 SMNVEV (reference sequence). The CDR3 has 16 residues. The CDR3 loop is CASKRGTSGVSYEQYF. The CDR3 DNA is TGTGCCAGCAAGCGGGGGACTAGCGGAGTCTCCTACGAGCAGTACTTC.

The rearrangement links TRBV19 to TRBJ2-7; 7 positions agree with TRBD1. Trimming removed 3 bases from V and 2 bases from J; junction bases left unmatched: 7. Germline CDR1 is LNHDA and CDR2 is SQIVND (reference sequence). The CDR3 spans 15 residues. CDR3 amino acids: CASSIGRQGPYEQYF. The CDR3 coding sequence is TGTGCCAGTAGTATCGGGCGACAGGGCCCCTACGAGCAGTACTTC.

The gene calls are TRBV4-3 and TRBJ2-2; 8 nucleotides agree with TRBD2. V gave up 0 bases and J gave up 3 bases; unmatched junction bases: 9. This CDR3 is built from 18 residues. CDR1 and CDR2 from the germline V gene are LGHNA and YSLEER. The CDR3 coding sequence is TGCGCCAGCAGCCAAGAAGGAACGGGAGGGCCTGACACCGGGGAGCTGTTTTTT. Translation gives CASSQEGTGGPDTGELFF.